This T cell receptor beta chain came from a study of OX40 agonist ivuxolimab in advanced cancers. Points from the study as a whole: Expanded clones were, on average, more numerous among CD8+ T cells than CD4+.

Here immunoSEQ multiplex PCR was the method, and the copy in TCRdb shows in-frame clones only, minus some. Here the sample spans about 110,000 clones, 85% to 95% being singletons. V was cut by 5 bases and J by 0 bases, with 16 bases left in between. The CDR3 is 15 amino acids. Germline assignment: CDR1 SQVTM and CDR2 ANQGSEA. About this clone: Its specificity is not known.

The receptor was derived from an adult with an advanced solid tumor such as melanoma, head and neck, liver or kidney cancer. Sequencing used CD4+ or CD8+ T cells sorted from blood, obtained in a trial of the OX40 agonist ivuxolimab. The V and J genes are TRBV29-1 and TRBJ1-1; TRBD1 is a possible D gene (6 bases). The CDR3 nucleotides read TGCAGCGTTAAGGGACAAGATATTATGAACACTGAAGCTTTCTTT. Protein product: CSVKGQDIMNTEAFF.